This is a list of T cell receptor beta chains from one sample in a study of blood T cell repertoires in COVID-19. Sequenced by immunoSEQ multiplex PCR; TCRdb stores in-frame clones only, minus some. This table holds around 72,000 clones, 83% found once. Sequencing used peripheral blood. The receptors here all came from a woman of 80 years or more with acute or convalescent COVID-19. The CDR3 runs from the conserved cysteine through the conserved F or W. D genes are given only for firm matches. A clone size is listed for some rows: how often the clone was seen (once, few, many), or a class if it is expanded.

v_call,d_call,clone_size,j_call,cdr3_aa,cdr3_nt
TRBV5-1,NA,NA,TRBJ2-1,CASSLGGRRETAEQFF,TGCGCCAGCAGCCTTGGGGGGCGGCGGGAGACGGCTGAGCAGTTCTTC
TRBV10-2,TRBD1,NA,TRBJ1-5,CATAQGNNQPQHF,TGCGCCACCGCACAGGGGAACAATCAGCCCCAGCATTTT
TRBV24-1,NA,NA,TRBJ1-2,CATSEGAGYGYTF,TGTGCCACCAGTGAGGGGGCTGGGTATGGCTACACCTTC
TRBV6-5,NA,once,TRBJ1-2,CATYPGSHNYGYTF,TGTGCCACCTATCCCGGGAGCCATAACTATGGCTACACCTTC
TRBV6-1,NA,NA,TRBJ1-1,CASSDRSGSKAFF,TGTGCCAGCAGTGACCGAAGCGGGTCTAAAGCTTTCTTT
TRBV6-1,TRBD1,few,TRBJ1-6,CASSEVGQGFLSPLHF,TGTGCCAGCAGTGAAGTGGGACAGGGGTTTCTTTCACCCCTCCACTTT
TRBV27,TRBD1,once,TRBJ1-1,CASTQTGGVSEAFF,TGTGCCAGCACGCAGACAGGGGGCGTATCTGAAGCTTTCTTT
TRBV9,TRBD1,NA,TRBJ2-7,CASSTSGTATYEQYF,TGTGCCAGCAGCACCTCCGGGACAGCAACCTACGAGCAGTACTTC
TRBV5-1,NA,few,TRBJ1-1,CASSPSPGLEGTEAFF,TGCGCCAGCAGCCCGAGCCCGGGGTTGGAGGGCACTGAAGCTTTCTTT
TRBV3-1/TRBV3-2,NA,NA,TRBJ1-2,CASSPYRWGGRYLNYGYTF,TGTGCCAGCAGCCCTTACCGTTGGGGGGGCAGGTACCTTAACTATGGCTACACCTTC
TRBV14,TRBD2,once,TRBJ2-1,CASSRLTSGIYNEQFF,TGTGCCAGCAGCCGGTTGACTAGCGGGATTTACAATGAGCAGTTCTTC
TRBV5-1,NA,NA,TRBJ2-1,CASSLRRGGDNEQFF,TGCGCCAGCAGCTTGAGGCGGGGAGGCGACAATGAGCAGTTCTTC
TRBV19,NA,NA,TRBJ1-4,CASSRADEDEKLFF,TGTGCCAGTAGCAGGGCGGACGAGGATGAAAAACTGTTTTTT
TRBV5-4,TRBD1,NA,TRBJ1-3,CASSRQGANTIYF,TGTGCCAGCAGCCGACAGGGGGCAAACACCATATATTTT
TRBV5-6,TRBD2,NA,TRBJ2-3,CASSHLAGGYDTQYF,TGTGCCAGCAGCCACCTAGCGGGGGGTTATGATACGCAGTATTTT